This TCR beta chain is drawn from a study of siplizumab effects on memory and regulatory T cells. The ends lost 3 bases at V and 7 bases at J; junction bases unmatched: 18. The CDR3 runs to 18 residues. Germline CDR1 and CDR2: SGHDT and YYEEEE. The assay was immunoSEQ multiplex PCR, and TCRdb's table has in-frame clones only and misses some. Of approximately 98,000 clones listed, around 94% are singletons. This clone was seen only a few times. The sample comprised non-Treg CD4+ T cells sorted from blood. The source of this sequence is a human donor in good health. V gene TRBV5-6 combines with J gene TRBJ1-5; the match to TRBD1 covers 8 bases. CDR3 in DNA: TGTGCCAGCAGCTATTCTAGACAGGGGCCGGGAAAGCGGCAGCCCCAGCATTTT. Amino acids: CASSYSRQGPGKRQPQHF.